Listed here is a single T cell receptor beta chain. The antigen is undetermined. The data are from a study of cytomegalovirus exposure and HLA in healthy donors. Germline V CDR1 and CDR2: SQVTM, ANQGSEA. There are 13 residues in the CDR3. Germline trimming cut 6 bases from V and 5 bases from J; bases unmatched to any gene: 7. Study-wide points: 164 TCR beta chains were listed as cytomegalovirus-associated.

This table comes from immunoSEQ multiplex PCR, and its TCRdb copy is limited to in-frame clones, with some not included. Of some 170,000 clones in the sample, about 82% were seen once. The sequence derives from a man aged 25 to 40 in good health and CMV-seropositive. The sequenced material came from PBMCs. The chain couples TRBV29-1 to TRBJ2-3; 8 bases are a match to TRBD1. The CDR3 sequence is CSVDRGSGDTQYF. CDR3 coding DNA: TGCAGCGTAGACAGGGGTTCTGGAGATACGCAGTATTTT.